Presented here are 7 T cell receptor beta chains from one specimen sequenced in a study of blood T cells in healthy people across ages. PCR was performed a second time for about 7 to 11 cycles using a sample-barcoded 5' primer and a J-beta primer mix. MiXCR, applied by TCRdb to the 5' RACE reads, yields one record per CDR3 protein. The sample carries 800,000 or so distinct CDR3 sequences, 46% recorded once. Sequencing used blood. All receptors derive from an older man in good health.

The chain couples TRBV28 to TRBJ1-4; D is ambiguous. CDR3 length equals 15 residues. The germline V gene has CDR1 MDHEN and CDR2 SYDVKM. Between the trimmed V and J ends, which lost 5 bases and 8 bases, there was a span of 18 bases. CDR3 protein: CASSVTEGHIEKLFF. CDR3 DNA: TGTGCCAGCAGTGTGACGGAGGGTCATATCGAAAAACTGTTTTTT. Full variable domain (missing parts from reference TRBV28 and TRBJ1-4): DVKVTQSSRYLVKRTGEKVFLECVQDMDHENMFWYRQDPGLGLRLIYFSYDVKMKEKGDIPEGYSVSREKKERFSLILESASTNQTSMYLCASSVTEGHIEKLFFGSGTQLSVL.

The rearrangement links TRBV3-1 to TRBJ1-4; no clear D. Germline-derived CDR1 and CDR2 are LGHDT and YNNKEL (reference sequence). There are 11 residues in the CDR3. V was trimmed by 1 base and J by 8 bases, leaving 2 bases between them. The CDR3 loop reads CASSQAEKLFF. Written as DNA, the CDR3 is TGTGCCAGCAGCCAAGCGGAAAAACTGTTTTTT.

This clonotype was counted only a few times. A junction end diverges from the germline sequence, so it may reflect a read error. The chain couples TRBV5-4 to TRBJ2-7; possibly TRBD1 for D (5 bases). This CDR3 comprises 13 residues. Germline V gene lookup returns CDR1 SGHNT and CDR2 YYREEE (reference sequence). Written as DNA, the CDR3 is TGTGCCGGCAGGGCGGACCCTTCCTACGAGCAGTACTTC. Its protein product is CAGRADPSYEQYF.

This chain joins TRBV12-3 or TRBV12-4 and TRBJ2-2; D not certain. Trimming stripped 7 bases from V and 5 bases from J, with 8 bases between. CDR3 size: 12 residues. DNA of the CDR3: TGTGCCAGCATCCCGCAGACCGGGGAGCTGTTTTTT. It is translated as CASIPQTGELFF.

The V call is TRBV7-6, the J call TRBJ2-5; perhaps TRBD1 as D (6 bases). The germline V gene encodes CDR1 SGHVS and CDR2 FNYEAQ. This CDR3 comprises 13 residues. V was shortened by 1 base and J by 7 bases, with 10 bases between the two germline ends. In DNA, the CDR3 is TGTGCCAGCAGCTTAGGGGGGCCCGGGACCCAGTACTTC. It codes for CASSLGGPGTQYF.

V is TRBV27 and J is TRBJ2-1, with 7 bases matching TRBD1. CDR1 and CDR2 (germline): MNHEY, SMNVEV (reference sequence). The V and J ends lost 5 bases and 10 bases, in that order; junction bases with no gene match: 14. This CDR3 is built from 15 residues. DNA of the CDR3: TGTGCCAGCAGTCCTACAGGGGCTCCTCTTTGGGAGCAGTTCTTC. Its protein is CASSPTGAPLWEQFF.

This clonotype was counted a few times. This chain uses TRBV28 with TRBJ2-7; 10 bases agree with TRBD2. The CDR3 sequence is 15 residues long. V shed 0 bases, J shed 5 bases, and the junction held 4 bases outside the gene matches. CDR1 and CDR2 from the germline V gene are MDHEN and SYDVKM. The chain's CDR3 is CASSLWLAGDHEQYF. The CDR3 nucleotides are TGTGCCAGCAGTTTATGGCTAGCGGGGGATCACGAGCAGTACTTC.